The sequence of this T cell receptor (beta chain) was determined in a study of somatic mutations in cytotoxic T cells in rheumatoid arthritis. The method was immunoSEQ multiplex PCR; TCRdb's version includes in-frame clones alone and lacks a portion of them. The sample records about 16,000 clones, approximately 82% being singletons. This clone was detected once. The sequence was obtained from a woman between 45 and 60 years old with rheumatoid arthritis. Sequencing was carried out using CD8+ T cells sorted from blood.

This chain's CDR3 is CASSPLAPNTGELFF. CDR3 DNA: TGTGCCAGCAGTCCCCTAGCGCCAAACACCGGGGAGCTGTTTTTT. The chain joins TRBV27 to TRBJ2-2; D perhaps matches TRBD2 (6 bases). This CDR3 is built from 15 residues. Trimming removed 5 bases from V and 2 bases from J, with 12 bases in between. Germline V gene sequence: CDR1 MNHEY, CDR2 SMNVEV (reference sequence).